Each of the 30 T cell receptor beta chains below was sequenced from the same sample in a study of blood T cell repertoires in COVID-19. Clones were sequenced by immunoSEQ multiplex PCR, and TCRdb holds only the in-frame ones, with some missing. The table shows about 130,000 clones, with about 86% occurring only once. Sequencing was done on a sample of peripheral blood. These receptors were taken from a woman of 80 years or more with acute or convalescent COVID-19.

The gene calls are TRBV6-5 and TRBJ1-5; D is ambiguous. Germline V gene data show CDR1 as MNHEY and CDR2 as SVGAGI. The CDR3 is 12 amino acids. Trimming took off 8 bases at V and 7 bases at J, with 12 bases between the two ends. Here the CDR3 DNA reads TGTGCCAGCGGAGGGTTCGGGCAGCCCCAGCATTTT. Translating gives CASGGFGQPQHF.

J is TRBJ1-1 and V is TRBV29-1; 9 bases match TRBD1. Germline CDR1 SQVTM, CDR2 ANQGSEA. Germline trimming cut 6 bases from V and 9 bases from J; bases unmatched to any gene: 11. CDR3 length: 13 amino acids. The CDR3 is CSVAGGGQGKAFF. CDR3 nucleotides: TGCAGCGTCGCAGGGGGGGGACAGGGAAAAGCTTTCTTT.

The CDR3: CASTGGDTYEQYF. The CDR3 DNA follows: TGTGCCAGCACCGGGGGTGACACCTACGAGCAGTACTTC. This chain joins TRBV3-1 (or the pseudogene TRBV3-2) and TRBJ2-7; D may be TRBD2 (6 bases). The length of the CDR3 is 13 residues. Germline values: CDR1 LGHDT, CDR2 YNNKEL (reference sequence). V shed 7 bases and J shed 2 bases, with 12 bases lying between them.

The CDR3 is CASSLSGVGTDTQYF. CDR3 in DNA: TGTGCCAGCAGCCTTTCCGGGGTCGGCACAGATACGCAGTATTTT. V is TRBV11-2 and J is TRBJ2-3, with D perhaps TRBD2 (5 bases). V dropped 5 bases and J dropped 1 base, with 13 bases sitting between them. CDR3 length: 15 amino acids. Germline V gives CDR1 SGHAT, CDR2 FQNNGV.

The rearrangement links TRBV5-5 to TRBJ1-4; TRBD1 agrees at 7 bases. Losses at the gene ends were 5 bases for V and 4 bases for J; bases not matched to a gene: 5. There are 14 residues in the CDR3. Germline V lookup: CDR1 SGHKS, CDR2 YYEKEE (reference sequence). The CDR3 DNA sequence: TGTGCCAGCAGTGGAGGGACAGTTAATGAAAAACTGTTTTTT. Translated, it gives CASSGGTVNEKLFF.

The chain couples TRBV28 to TRBJ1-2, with D possibly TRBD1 on 6 matching bases. Germline V gives CDR1 MDHEN, CDR2 SYDVKM. The CDR3 extends over 13 amino acids. V lost 6 bases to trimming and J lost 8 bases, with 16 bases between them. The chain's CDR3 is CASSRTGTRGYTF. The CDR3 nucleotides read TGTGCCAGCAGCCGAACCGGGACAAGGGGCTACACCTTC.

The chain recombines TRBV18 with TRBJ2-7; tentative D call: TRBD2 (7 bases). V was shortened by 2 bases and J by 4 bases, with 15 bases between the two germline ends. The CDR3 consists of 15 residues. The germline gives CDR1 KGHSH, CDR2 LQKENI. The CDR3 DNA reads as TGTGCCAGCTCACCATCGAACGGGGGGCCATACGAGCAGTACTTC. Amino acids: CASSPSNGGPYEQYF.

The chain is built from TRBV5-6 and TRBJ2-7; tentatively, D is TRBD1 (6 bases). V lost 2 bases and J 0 bases, leaving 9 bases between the germline ends. This CDR3 is built from 14 residues. Germline V gene sequence: CDR1 SGHDT, CDR2 YYEEEE. CDR3 protein: CASSFWDTSYEQYF. CDR3 nucleotide sequence: TGTGCCAGCAGCTTTTGGGACACCTCCTACGAGCAGTACTTC.

The rearrangement joins TRBV7-8 to TRBJ1-2, with 8 positions matching TRBD1. The CDR3 is 15 residues long. Germline loops: CDR1 SGHVS, CDR2 FQNEAQ. V lost 2 bases, J lost 7 bases, and 9 bases stayed unmatched. The CDR3 DNA reads TGTGCCAGCAGCTTAAAATCCCAGGGGGCGGGTGGCTACACCTTC. It yields the protein CASSLKSQGAGGYTF.

This clone was observed a few times. This chain uses TRBV4-1 with TRBJ1-2, with 12 bases identical to TRBD1. The junction had 7 bases not matched to a gene; V was cut back by 1 base and J by 7 bases. This CDR3 has 16 amino acids. Germline values: CDR1 MGHRA, CDR2 YSYEKL. Here the CDR3 reads CASSQARDRGQGGYTF. The CDR3 region has the DNA TGCGCCAGCAGCCAAGCCCGGGACAGGGGGCAAGGTGGCTACACCTTC.

This clone was observed a single time. The chain combines TRBV5-1 with TRBJ1-2; D uncertain. The CDR3 is 13 residues long. V dropped 1 base and J dropped 6 bases, with 10 bases sitting between them. Germline CDR1 SGHRS, CDR2 YFSETQ. CDR3 amino acids: CASSLIQAHGYTF. CDR3 DNA sequence: TGCGCCAGCAGCTTGATTCAGGCGCATGGCTACACCTTC.

The V call is TRBV7-8, the J call TRBJ1-1; 9 positions match TRBD1. J was trimmed by 1 base and V by 4 bases; bases with no gene match: 13. Germline values: CDR1 SGHVS, CDR2 FQNEAQ. The CDR3 sequence is 18 residues long. The CDR3 DNA sequence: TGTGCCAGCAGCTCCCCACAGGGGGCAATCCGGAGGAACACTGAAGCTTTCTTT. This sequence encodes CASSSPQGAIRRNTEAFF. The full variable domain, with the rest looked up from reference TRBV7-8 and TRBJ1-1, is GAGVSQSPRYKVAKRGQDVALRCDPISGHVSLFWYQQALGQGPEFLTYFQNEAQLDKSGLPSDRFFAERPEGSVSTLKIQRTQQEDSAVYLCASSSPQGAIRRNTEAFFGQGTRLTVV.

This CDR3 is CASSYDRGRELFF. The CDR3 coding sequence is TGTGCCAGCAGCTATGACAGGGGACGGGAACTGTTTTTT. This chain links TRBV5-8 with TRBJ1-4; 8 positions agree with TRBD1. Germline assignment: CDR1 SGHTS and CDR2 YDEGEE. V was pared by 3 bases and J by 12 bases, with 7 bases of the junction left unmatched. This CDR3 contains 13 residues.

The CDR3 loop is CASSEQGTDTQYF. CDR3 coding DNA: TGTGCCAGCAGTGAGCAAGGCACAGATACGCAGTATTTT. The rearrangement links TRBV5-4 to TRBJ2-3, with D unresolved. V was cut by 5 bases and J by 1 base, with 8 bases left in between. The CDR3 length is 13 residues. The germline V gene has CDR1 SGHNT and CDR2 YYREEE (reference sequence).

V usage is TRBV30 and J usage is TRBJ1-5; possible D gene TRBD1, 5 bases. The V gene's germline CDR1 is GTSNPN and CDR2 SVGIG (reference sequence). This CDR3 is built from 14 residues. V shed 1 base and J shed 3 bases, with 10 bases lying between them. The CDR3 loop reads CAWSGGLDNQPQHF. The CDR3 nucleotides are TGTGCCTGGAGTGGGGGACTTGACAATCAGCCCCAGCATTTT. The complete variable domain, with remaining parts taken from reference TRBV30 and TRBJ1-5, reads SQTIHQWPATLVQPVGSPLSLECTVEGTSNPNLYWYRQAAGRGLQLLFYSVGIGQISSEVPQNLSASRPQDRQFILSSKKLLLSDSGFYLCAWSGGLDNQPQHFGDGTRLSIL.

This chain links TRBV7-2 with TRBJ1-2; TRBD1 agrees at 7 bases. The CDR3 extends over 14 amino acids. The germline V gene encodes CDR1 SGHTA and CDR2 FQGNSA. V dropped 4 bases and J dropped 4; count of bases not matched to a gene: 6. The CDR3 spells CASSWRQGPYGYTF. The CDR3 DNA reads as TGTGCCAGCAGCTGGCGACAGGGTCCCTATGGCTACACCTTC.

The chain recombines TRBV7-9 with TRBJ1-2; a possible D gene is TRBD1 (5 bases). This CDR3 spans 15 amino acids. The V gene's germline CDR1 is SEHNR and CDR2 FQNEAQ (reference sequence). The V gene lost 5 bases and the J gene lost 5 bases, with 18 bases spanning the gap. Written as DNA, the CDR3 is TGTGCCAGCAGCCAACCGGGACTCGCTGTATATGGCTACACCTTC. It yields the protein CASSQPGLAVYGYTF. Full variable domain (outside the CDR3, taken from reference TRBV7-9 and TRBJ1-2): DTGVSQNPRHKITKRGQNVTFRCDPISEHNRLYWYRQTLGQGPEFLTYFQNEAQLEKSRLLSDRFSAERPKGSFSTLEIQRTEQGDSAMYLCASSQPGLAVYGYTFGSGTRLTVV.

The chain employs TRBV9 and TRBJ1-1, with TRBD1 identical over 10 bases. This CDR3 comprises 15 residues. In germline, CDR1 is SGDLS, CDR2 YYNGEE. Trimming at V came to 4 bases and at J to 1 base, leaving 4 bases not matched to a gene. This chain's CDR3 is CASSSRTGGNTEAFF. DNA of the CDR3: TGTGCCAGCAGCTCTCGGACAGGGGGGAACACTGAAGCTTTCTTT.

The chain has TRBV9 and TRBJ1-3; D is undetermined. The CDR3 spans 13 residues. The V gene's germline CDR1 is SGDLS and CDR2 YYNGEE. V was clipped by 2 bases and J by 4 bases, with 7 bases between them. In DNA, the CDR3 is TGTGCCAGCAGCGTTACGGTGGGAAACACCATATATTTT. Protein sequence: CASSVTVGNTIYF.

The chain links TRBV29-1 to TRBJ2-5; possibly TRBD2 for D (7 bases). The CDR3 consists of 14 residues. V lost 7 bases and J 3 bases, leaving 18 bases between the germline ends. Germline CDR1 SQVTM, CDR2 ANQGSEA. CDR3 loop: CSGGGGGYKETQYF. Written as DNA, the CDR3 is TGCAGCGGGGGAGGCGGGGGCTATAAAGAGACCCAGTACTTC.

The chain has TRBV11-3 and TRBJ1-1; 7 bases are shared with TRBD1. The CDR3 runs 12 residues. Germline CDR1 is SGHNT and CDR2 is YENEEA. J was trimmed by 4 bases and V by 8 bases; bases with no gene match: 4. CDR3 in amino acids: CASQGGGTEAFF. CDR3 DNA sequence: TGTGCCAGCCAGGGGGGTGGCACTGAAGCTTTCTTT.

The V and J genes are TRBV4-2 and TRBJ2-1; 11 nucleotides match TRBD2. The V and J ends lost 3 bases and 8 bases, in that order; junction bases with no gene match: 9. The V gene's germline CDR1 is LGHNA and CDR2 YNFKEQ. The CDR3 spans 16 residues. The CDR3 region has the DNA TGTGCCAGCAGCCAGTTAGCGGGGGGGCCTATGGATGAGCAGTTCTTC. Protein sequence: CASSQLAGGPMDEQFF.

The chain uses TRBV5-4 and TRBJ2-1; 12 bases map to TRBD2. The ends lost 3 bases at V and 9 bases at J; junction bases unmatched: 7. In germline, CDR1 is SGHNT, CDR2 YYREEE (reference sequence). There are 15 residues in the CDR3. The CDR3 reads CASSSSLAGGREQFF. CDR3 DNA sequence: TGTGCCAGCAGCTCCTCACTAGCGGGGGGACGTGAGCAGTTCTTC.

This clone came up once. This CDR3 is CASSRREEETQYF. CDR3 in DNA: TGCGCCAGCAGCCGCAGGGAGGAAGAGACCCAGTACTTC. The chain combines TRBV4-1 with TRBJ2-5; D might be TRBD2 (6 bases). The CDR3 spans 13 residues. Per the germline V gene, CDR1 is MGHRA and CDR2 is YSYEKL. V dropped 4 bases and J dropped 3 bases, with 9 bases sitting between them.

The genes are TRBV15 and TRBJ2-5; the match to TRBD2 covers 8 bases. Germline V gene data show CDR1 as LNHNV and CDR2 as YYDKDF (reference sequence). The CDR3 runs 14 residues. V dropped 7 bases and J dropped 6; count of bases not matched to a gene: 10. Here the CDR3 reads CATIPSGGGQTQYF. CDR3 sequence (DNA): TGTGCCACCATCCCGAGCGGGGGAGGTCAGACCCAGTACTTC. Supplemented by reference TRBV15 and TRBJ2-5, the full variable domain reads DAMVIQNPRYQVTQFGKPVTLSCSQTLNHNVMYWYQQKSSQAPKLLFHYYDKDFNNEADTPDNFQSRRPNTSFCFLDIRSPGLGDTAMYLCATIPSGGGQTQYFGPGTRLLVL.

This sequence joins TRBV3-1 (or the pseudogene TRBV3-2) and TRBJ2-1; D might be TRBD2 (5 bases). The CDR3 runs to 16 residues. V dropped 4 bases and J dropped 2 bases, with 15 bases sitting between them. Germline-derived CDR1 and CDR2 are LGHDT and YNNKEL (reference sequence). As DNA, the CDR3 is TGTGCCAGCAGCCCAAAGGAGGCAGCTGCCTACAATGAGCAGTTCTTC. Translated, it gives CASSPKEAAAYNEQFF.

This chain uses TRBV5-4 with TRBJ1-1; D ambiguous. The CDR3 contains 13 residues. Per germline, CDR1 SGHNT and CDR2 YYREEE (reference sequence). The V end was cut by 3 bases, the J end by 9 bases, with 15 bases between. This CDR3 is CASSSKREEKAFF. The CDR3 coding sequence is TGTGCCAGCAGCTCAAAACGGGAGGAAAAAGCTTTCTTT.

This clone showed up just once. The chain couples TRBV5-1 to TRBJ1-6; possible D gene TRBD1, 5 bases. The CDR3 is 16 residues long. In germline, CDR1 is SGHRS, CDR2 YFSETQ. Between the trimmed V and J ends, which lost 0 bases and 12 bases, there was a span of 19 bases. The CDR3 reads CASSLEGQPNSGPLHF. In DNA, the CDR3 is TGCGCCAGCAGCTTGGAGGGGCAGCCGAATTCGGGACCCCTCCACTTT.

V is TRBV3-1 (or the pseudogene TRBV3-2) and J is TRBJ2-5; 7 bases fit TRBD1. CDR1 is LGHDT, CDR2 YNNKEL, per germline (reference sequence). The CDR3 consists of 14 residues. V gave up 5 bases and J gave up 2 bases; unmatched junction bases: 5. This CDR3 reads CASSGQGEQETQYF. For the CDR3, the DNA is TGTGCCAGCAGCGGCCAGGGGGAACAAGAGACCCAGTACTTC.

This sequence joins TRBV25-1 and TRBJ1-3, with 7 bases fitting TRBD1. The CDR3 runs to 15 residues. The V gene end was trimmed by 8 bases and the J gene end by 4 bases; junction bases not matched to a gene: 11. Germline CDR1 reads MGHDK; CDR2 reads SYGVNS. In DNA form, the CDR3 reads TGTGCCAGCGGGGGCCAACAGGGGACAGGAAACACCATATATTTT. Its translation is CASGGQQGTGNTIYF.